The 20 T cell receptor beta chains given below trace back to one sample, sequenced in a study of T cell clones after liver transplantation. Using immunoSEQ multiplex PCR, the repertoire was profiled, and TCRdb retains in-frame clones only, with some absent. The sample yields roughly 49,000 clones, about 67% seen once. The material sequenced was CD4+ T cells from blood, taken around 54 months after liver transplant. These receptors were obtained from a human patient who received a liver transplant. Some T cells could come from the graft donor.

The chain has TRBV7-2 and TRBJ2-3; 8 bases align to TRBD2. CDR3 size: 15 residues. Germline trimming cut 4 bases from V and 4 bases from J; bases unmatched to any gene: 7. Germline V gene sequence: CDR1 SGHTA, CDR2 FQGNSA. The CDR3 DNA follows: TGTGCCAGCAGCTCGCCGGGGGGGCCTCCAGATACGCAGTATTTT. Residues: CASSSPGGPPDTQYF.

The chain links TRBV4-2 to TRBJ2-3; 7 nucleotides line up with TRBD1. Trimming cost V 3 bases and J 6 bases; bases outside gene matches: 3. CDR1 and CDR2 (germline): LGHNA, YNFKEQ. The CDR3 covers 13 residues. CDR3 in amino acids: CASSQVRGDTQYF. The DNA for the CDR3 is TGTGCCAGCAGCCAGGTCAGGGGGGATACGCAGTATTTT.

V usage is TRBV11-2 and J usage is TRBJ2-7, with 7 bases that match TRBD1. The V and J ends lost 5 bases and 5 bases, in that order; junction bases with no gene match: 9. The CDR3 is 14 residues long. Germline loops: CDR1 SGHAT, CDR2 FQNNGV. The CDR3 DNA is TGTGCCAGCAGCCCCCGACAGGGTAACAACGAGCAGTACTTC. Protein sequence: CASSPRQGNNEQYF.

This clone was observed a single time. The chain has TRBV30 and TRBJ2-7; D may match TRBD1 or TRBD2 (5 bases each). The CDR3 length is 13 residues. The ends were cut back, 4 bases at V and 4 bases at J, with 14 bases in the middle. CDR1 GTSNPN and CDR2 SVGIG come from the germline V gene (reference sequence). Here the CDR3 reads CAWNRVEGYEQYF. DNA for the CDR3: TGTGCCTGGAACCGAGTTGAGGGGTACGAGCAGTACTTC.

This clone has ten or more counts. The chain recombines TRBV6-4 with TRBJ1-1; TRBD1 might be the D (6 bases). Germline V lookup: CDR1 MRHNA, CDR2 SNTAGT. CDR3 length: 14 residues. Trimming left V 5 bases short and J 4 bases short, with 14 bases between. In DNA, the CDR3 is TGTGCCAGCAGTCCGACACAGGGATCCACTGAAGCTTTCTTT. It translates to CASSPTQGSTEAFF.

This clone was recorded only once. The rearrangement uses TRBV7-2 and TRBJ2-1; no definite D call. V lost 5 bases, J lost 4 bases, and 9 bases lay in between. In germline, CDR1 is SGHTA, CDR2 FQGNSA. This CDR3 region has 13 residues. The CDR3 bases are TGTGCCAGCAGCGCTGGGGTTTACAATGAGCAGTTCTTC. Amino acid sequence: CASSAGVYNEQFF.

The genes are TRBV10-2 and TRBJ1-4; D is possibly TRBD1 (5 bases). Germline CDR1 is WSHSY and CDR2 is SAAADI. V was clipped by 3 bases and J by 7 bases, with 12 bases between them. This CDR3 is 14 amino acids long. The CDR3, as DNA: TGCGCCAGCAGTGAAGGCAGGGTTACTGAAAAACTGTTTTTT. It codes for CASSEGRVTEKLFF.

V usage is TRBV7-9 and J usage is TRBJ2-3; TRBD1 matches 8 bases. The CDR3 consists of 15 residues. The V and J ends lost 4 bases and 0 bases, in that order; junction bases with no gene match: 3. Germline CDR1 is SEHNR and CDR2 is FQNEAQ (reference sequence). CDR3 residues: CASSSQGESTDTQYF. The CDR3 region has the DNA TGTGCCAGCAGCTCACAGGGGGAGAGCACAGATACGCAGTATTTT.

V and J are TRBV5-6 and TRBJ2-1; D not certain. The CDR3 contains 15 residues. The germline V and J ends were trimmed by 0 bases and 5 bases, with 12 bases remaining between them. Germline V gene data show CDR1 as SGHDT and CDR2 as YYEEEE. CDR3 sequence reads: CASSLEILSNNEQFF. The CDR3 region has the DNA TGTGCCAGCAGCTTGGAAATACTCAGTAACAATGAGCAGTTCTTC.

This chain joins TRBV11-3 and TRBJ2-1; the D gene is possibly TRBD2 (6 bases). The germline CDR1 and CDR2 sequences are SGHNT and YENEEA. CDR3 length: 14 amino acids. V was clipped by 1 base and J by 7 bases, with 11 bases between them. The CDR3 sequence: CASSLVGGGNEQFF. The CDR3 nucleotides are TGTGCCAGCAGCTTAGTGGGGGGTGGTAATGAGCAGTTCTTC. Looking up the rest from reference TRBV11-3 and TRBJ2-1 gives the full variable domain: EAGVVQSPRYKIIEKKQPVAFWCNPISGHNTLYWYLQNLGQGPELLIRYENEEAVDDSQLPKDRFSAERLKGVDSTLKIQPAELGDSAVYLCASSLVGGGNEQFFGPGTRLTVL.

The chain carries TRBV28 and TRBJ1-2, with unresolved D. The V and J ends lost 6 bases and 6 bases respectively, with 11 bases between them. CDR1 and CDR2 (germline): MDHEN, SYDVKM. The CDR3 runs 12 residues. DNA of the CDR3: TGTGCCAGCAGCCTTAATCGGAATGGCTACACCTTC. It is translated as CASSLNRNGYTF.

The gene calls are TRBV19 and TRBJ2-2; D perhaps matches TRBD1 (6 bases). This CDR3 is 16 amino acids long. Germline assignment: CDR1 LNHDA and CDR2 SQIVND (reference sequence). The germline V and J ends were trimmed by 1 base and 6 bases, with 15 bases remaining between them. The CDR3 DNA follows: TGTGCCAGTAGTATAGTACAGGGCCGAAAGGCCGGGGAGCTGTTTTTT. Amino acids: CASSIVQGRKAGELFF.

The CDR3 region is CASSQVGTRSQETQYF. CDR3 sequence (DNA): TGTGCCAGCAGCCAAGTAGGGACTAGGAGCCAAGAGACCCAGTACTTC. The chain couples TRBV4-2 to TRBJ2-5; TRBD2 aligns across 8 bases. The CDR3 sequence is 16 residues long. Germline trimming cut 1 base from V and 1 base from J; bases unmatched to any gene: 5. CDR1 is LGHNA and CDR2 is YNFKEQ in the germline V gene.

V usage is TRBV7-2 and J usage is TRBJ2-3, with D perhaps matching TRBD1 (6 bases). Germline CDR1 SGHTA, CDR2 FQGNSA. Between the trimmed V and J ends, which lost 4 bases and 3 bases, there was a span of 14 bases. The CDR3 spans 15 residues. The CDR3 here is CASSSGTLGTDTQYF. As DNA, the CDR3 is TGTGCCAGCAGCTCCGGGACACTGGGGACAGATACGCAGTATTTT. Together with reference TRBV7-2 and TRBJ2-3, the CDR3 gives the full variable domain: GAGVSQSPSNKVTEKGKDVELRCDPISGHTALYWYRQSLGQGLEFLIYFQGNSAPDKSGLPSDRFSAERTGGSVSTLTIQRTQQEDSAVYLCASSSGTLGTDTQYFGPGTRLTVL.

In nucleotides, the CDR3 is TGTGCCAGCAGCTTAGCTGCTCCACCGTACAATGAGCAGTTCTTC. Translation: CASSLAAPPYNEQFF. The chain uses TRBV7-2 and TRBJ2-1; no firm D call. From germline, CDR1 is SGHTA and CDR2 FQGNSA. The V end lost 0 bases, the J end lost 4 bases, and 10 bases lay between the germline ends. The CDR3 covers 15 residues.

The chain recombines TRBV11-3 with TRBJ2-2, with a weak D call TRBD1 (6 bases). Germline lookup yields CDR1 SGHNT and CDR2 YENEEA. CDR3 length: 18 residues. With 1 base removed from V and 0 bases from J, the gap between germline ends came to 15 bases. CDR3 loop: CASSLGGLGQSNTGELFF. The CDR3 DNA is TGTGCCAGCAGCTTAGGGGGCCTCGGACAGTCGAACACCGGGGAGCTGTTTTTT.

This clone was seen only a few times. The V and J genes are TRBV19 and TRBJ1-4, with D uncertain. Germline loops: CDR1 LNHDA, CDR2 SQIVND (reference sequence). The CDR3 has 14 residues. V lost 6 bases and J lost 4, with 12 bases in between. The CDR3 loop is CASSKGSGNEKLFF. DNA of the CDR3: TGTGCCAGTAGCAAGGGATCCGGTAATGAAAAACTGTTTTTT.

This sequence joins TRBV7-3 and TRBJ2-7; either TRBD1 or TRBD2 may supply D (6 bases each). V shed 4 bases and J shed 7 bases, with 17 bases lying between them. CDR3 size: 14 residues. CDR1 and CDR2 (germline): SGHTA, FQGTGA. The CDR3 coding sequence is TGTGCCAGCAGCTCCGGGAGCGCAGGGGTGGAGCAGTACTTC. Translating it yields CASSSGSAGVEQYF.

This clone occurred a few times. V and J are TRBV11-1 and TRBJ2-5; tentatively, D is TRBD1 (5 bases). The V end was cut by 1 base, the J end by 7 bases, with 19 bases between. Germline V gene sequence: CDR1 SGHAT, CDR2 FQDESV (reference sequence). CDR3 size: 16 residues. The CDR3 nucleotides read TGTGCCAGCAGCTTAGAGGGGCCCTCCCCTATGGGGACCCAGTACTTC. Translation: CASSLEGPSPMGTQYF.

The chain employs TRBV10-2 and TRBJ1-5; D is possibly TRBD1 (6 bases). Looked up from germline, CDR1 is WSHSY and CDR2 is SAAADI. The CDR3 has 13 residues. Trimming took 3 bases from V and 5 from J, leaving 8 bases between them. The CDR3: CASSDRGDQPQHF. The CDR3 region has the DNA TGCGCCAGCAGTGACAGGGGCGATCAGCCCCAGCATTTT.